This TCR beta chain was observed in a study of T cell clonality in common variable immunodeficiency. Measured with immunoSEQ multiplex PCR; TCRdb has only the in-frame clones, and not every one. Observed in the sample are tens of thousands of clones, none of them singletons. Both groups were predominantly of Caucasian heritage. Blood came from CVID subjects not ill and not taking immunomodulatory or immunosuppressive medication. In regard to this clone: The target antigen is unknown. The read terminates 3 residues before the CDR3 end, so the remaining end is supplied by the germline J gene.

Trimming left V 4 bases short and J 1 base short, with 14 bases between. This CDR3 has 15 amino acids. Germline V gene sequence: CDR1 SGHVS, CDR2 FQNEAQ. Regarding the study as a whole: Fewer TCRbeta clones were shared among CVID subjects than controls. Patient heterogeneity in the CVID cohort limited correlations between repertoire features and clinical complications. Fewer deletions and N-nucleotide insertions were reportedly seen in common variable immunodeficiency TCR beta sequences.

The sequenced material came from peripheral blood mononuclear cells. The origin of this receptor is a human donor with common variable immunodeficiency. The rearrangement uses TRBV7-8 and TRBJ2-7; a possible D gene is TRBD2 (6 bases). Incomplete CDR3 DNA: TGTGCCAGCAGCTACCCGGGACTCTCGTCCTACGAG. Its protein is CASSYPGLSSYE. The complete CDR3 sequence is CASSYPGLSSYEQYF. Using reference TRBV7-8 and TRBJ2-7 for the parts outside the CDR3, the full variable domain is GAGVSQSPRYKVAKRGQDVALRCDPISGHVSLFWYQQALGQGPEFLTYFQNEAQLDKSGLPSDRFFAERPEGSVSTLKIQRTQQEDSAVYLCASSYPGLSSYEQYFGPGTRLTVT.